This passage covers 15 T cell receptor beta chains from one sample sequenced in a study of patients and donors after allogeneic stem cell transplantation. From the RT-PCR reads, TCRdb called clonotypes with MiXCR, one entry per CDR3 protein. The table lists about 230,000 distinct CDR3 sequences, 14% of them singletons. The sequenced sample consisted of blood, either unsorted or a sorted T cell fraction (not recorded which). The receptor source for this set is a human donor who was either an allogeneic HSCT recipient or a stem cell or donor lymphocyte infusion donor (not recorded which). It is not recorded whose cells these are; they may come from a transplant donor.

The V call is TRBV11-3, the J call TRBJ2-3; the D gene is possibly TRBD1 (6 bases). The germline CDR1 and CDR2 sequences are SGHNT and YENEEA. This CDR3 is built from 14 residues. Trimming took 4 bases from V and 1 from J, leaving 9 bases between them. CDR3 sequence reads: CASSSRTGTDTQYF. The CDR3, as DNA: TGTGCCAGCAGCTCACGGACAGGCACAGATACGCAGTATTTT.

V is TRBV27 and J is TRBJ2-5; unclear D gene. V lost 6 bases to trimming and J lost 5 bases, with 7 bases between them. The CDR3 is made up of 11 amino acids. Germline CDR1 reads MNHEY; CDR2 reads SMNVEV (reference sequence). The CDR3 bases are TGTGCCAGCAGCTCGCATGAGACCCAGTACTTC. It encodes CASSSHETQYF.

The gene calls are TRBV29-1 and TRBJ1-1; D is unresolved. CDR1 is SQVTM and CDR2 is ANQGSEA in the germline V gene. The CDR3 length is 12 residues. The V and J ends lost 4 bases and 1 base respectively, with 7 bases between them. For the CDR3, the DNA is TGCAGCGTTGTGCCGTCGAACACTGAAGCTTTCTTT. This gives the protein CSVVPSNTEAFF. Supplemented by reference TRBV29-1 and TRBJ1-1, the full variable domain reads SAVISQKPSRDICQRGTSLTIQCQVDSQVTMMFWYRQQPGQSLTLIATANQGSEATYESGFVIDKFPISRPNLTFSTLTVSNMSPEDSSIYLCSVVPSNTEAFFGQGTRLTVV.

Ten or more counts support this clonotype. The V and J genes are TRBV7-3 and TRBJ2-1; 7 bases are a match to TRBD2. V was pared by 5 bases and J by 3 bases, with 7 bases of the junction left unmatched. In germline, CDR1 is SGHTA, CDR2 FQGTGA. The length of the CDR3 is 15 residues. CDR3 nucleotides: TGTGCCAGCAGCCTGCATGCGGGAGTCTACAATGAGCAGTTCTTC. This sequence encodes CASSLHAGVYNEQFF.

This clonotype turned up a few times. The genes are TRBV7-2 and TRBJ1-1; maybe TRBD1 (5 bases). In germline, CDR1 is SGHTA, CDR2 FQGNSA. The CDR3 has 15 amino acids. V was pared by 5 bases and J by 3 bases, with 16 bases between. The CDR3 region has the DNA TGTGCCAGCAGCACACAGTTTACAGGATACACTGAAGCTTTCTTT. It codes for CASSTQFTGYTEAFF.

The CDR3 here is CATSGLASGKTDTQYF. The CDR3 DNA reads TGTGCCACCAGTGGCCTGGCCAGCGGGAAGACAGATACGCAGTATTTT. V and J are TRBV24-1 and TRBJ2-3, with 7 bases that match TRBD2. Germline trimming cut 5 bases from V and 3 bases from J; bases unmatched to any gene: 10. Per germline, CDR1 KGHDR and CDR2 SFDVKD. CDR3 length equals 16 residues.

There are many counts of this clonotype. The CDR3 is CASSQQAGLGANVLTF. The CDR3 bases are TGTGCCAGCAGTCAGCAAGCGGGACTTGGGGCCAACGTCCTGACTTTC. This chain uses TRBV3-1 with TRBJ2-6, with 7 bases lining up with TRBD2. CDR3 length: 16 residues. Germline-derived CDR1 and CDR2 are LGHDT and YNNKEL (reference sequence). The J segment lost 3 bases and the V segment lost 6 bases, leaving 8 bases of the junction unmatched.

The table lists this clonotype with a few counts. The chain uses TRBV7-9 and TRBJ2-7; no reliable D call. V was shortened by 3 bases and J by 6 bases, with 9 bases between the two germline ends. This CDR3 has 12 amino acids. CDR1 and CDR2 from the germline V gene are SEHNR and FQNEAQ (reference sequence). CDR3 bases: TGTGCCAGCAGCTTGTCCAATTGCGAGCAGTACTTC. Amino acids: CASSLSNCEQYF. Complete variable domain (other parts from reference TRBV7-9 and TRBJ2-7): DTGVSQNPRHKITKRGQNVTFRCDPISEHNRLYWYRQTLGQGPEFLTYFQNEAQLEKSRLLSDRFSAERPKGSFSTLEIQRTEQGDSAMYLCASSLSNCEQYFGPGTRLTVT.

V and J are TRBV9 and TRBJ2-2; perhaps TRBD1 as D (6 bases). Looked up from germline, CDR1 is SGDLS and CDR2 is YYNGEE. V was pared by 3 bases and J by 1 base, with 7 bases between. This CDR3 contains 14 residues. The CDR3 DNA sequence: TGTGCCAGCAGCGGGGGACAGAACACCGGGGAGCTGTTTTTT. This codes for CASSGGQNTGELFF.

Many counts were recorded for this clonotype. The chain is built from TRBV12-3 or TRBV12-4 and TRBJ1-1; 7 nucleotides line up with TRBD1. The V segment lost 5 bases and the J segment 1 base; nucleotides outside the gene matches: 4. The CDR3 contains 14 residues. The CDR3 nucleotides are TGTGCCAGCAGTCGAAGGACAGGGAACACTGAAGCTTTCTTT. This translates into CASSRRTGNTEAFF.

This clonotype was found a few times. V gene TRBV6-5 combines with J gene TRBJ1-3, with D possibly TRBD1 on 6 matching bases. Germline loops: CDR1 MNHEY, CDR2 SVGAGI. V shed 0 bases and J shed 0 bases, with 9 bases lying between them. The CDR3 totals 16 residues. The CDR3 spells CASSYSWTDSGNTIYF. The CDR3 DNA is TGTGCCAGCAGTTACTCCTGGACAGACTCTGGAAACACCATATATTTT.

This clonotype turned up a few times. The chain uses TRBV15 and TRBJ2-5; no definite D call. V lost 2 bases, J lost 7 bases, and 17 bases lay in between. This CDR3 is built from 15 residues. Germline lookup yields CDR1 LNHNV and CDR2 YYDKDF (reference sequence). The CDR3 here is CATSRSAGDRVTQYF. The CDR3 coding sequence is TGTGCCACCAGCAGATCGGCAGGTGACCGCGTGACCCAGTACTTC.

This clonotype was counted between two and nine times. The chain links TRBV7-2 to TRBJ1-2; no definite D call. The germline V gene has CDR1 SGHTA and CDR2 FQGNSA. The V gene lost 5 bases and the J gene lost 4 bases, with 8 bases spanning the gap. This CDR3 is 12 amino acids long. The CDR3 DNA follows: TGTGCCAGCAGCCCTTACGGCTATGGCTACACCTTC. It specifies CASSPYGYGYTF.

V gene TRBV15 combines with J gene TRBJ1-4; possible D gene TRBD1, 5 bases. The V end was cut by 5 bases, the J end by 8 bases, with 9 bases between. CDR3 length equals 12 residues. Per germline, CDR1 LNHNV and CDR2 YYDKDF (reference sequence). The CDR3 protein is CATSPEGEKLFF. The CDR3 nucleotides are TGTGCCACCAGCCCCGAGGGGGAAAAACTGTTTTTT.

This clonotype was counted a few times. The CDR3 sequence is CASRSGANTGELFF. DNA for the CDR3: TGCGCCAGCAGGTCTGGGGCGAACACCGGGGAGCTGTTTTTT. The chain employs TRBV4-3 and TRBJ2-2; the D is unclear. The V end was cut by 6 bases, the J end by 0 bases, with 8 bases between. Germline CDR1 LGHNA, CDR2 YSLEER. The CDR3 spans 14 residues.